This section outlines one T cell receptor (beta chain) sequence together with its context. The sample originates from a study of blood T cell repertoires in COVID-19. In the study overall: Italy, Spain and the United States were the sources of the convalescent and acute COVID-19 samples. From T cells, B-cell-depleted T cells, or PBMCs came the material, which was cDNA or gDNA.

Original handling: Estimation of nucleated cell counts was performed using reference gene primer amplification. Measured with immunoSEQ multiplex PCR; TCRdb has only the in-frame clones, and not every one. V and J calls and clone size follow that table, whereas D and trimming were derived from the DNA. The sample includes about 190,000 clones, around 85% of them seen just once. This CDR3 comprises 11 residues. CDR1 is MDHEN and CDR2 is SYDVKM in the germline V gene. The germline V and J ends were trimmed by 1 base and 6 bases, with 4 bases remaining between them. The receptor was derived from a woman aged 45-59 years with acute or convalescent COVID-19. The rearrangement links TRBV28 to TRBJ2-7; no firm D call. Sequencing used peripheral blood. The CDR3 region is CASSLSREQYF. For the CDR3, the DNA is TGTGCCAGCAGTTTATCCCGCGAGCAGTACTTC.